The clone carrying this T cell receptor (beta chain) came up a few times. Primers: 60 Vbeta forward and 13 Jbeta reverse. Sequencing used immunoSEQ multiplex PCR; TCRdb keeps in-frame clones, though not all of them. The table has 150,000 to 200,000 clones, 65% to 85% seen once. This record belongs to a study of cytomegalovirus exposure and HLA in healthy donors. Trimming cost V 7 bases and J 5 bases, with 17 bases left between them. The CDR3 runs to 13 residues. From germline, CDR1 is SQVTM and CDR2 ANQGSEA. The sample was PBMCs. The chain is built from TRBV29-1 and TRBJ1-1; D is perhaps TRBD1 (6 bases). The sequence derives from a girl under 18 in good health and CMV-seropositive. CDR3 in amino acids: CSAGVLSGTEAFF. For the CDR3, the DNA is TGCAGCGCAGGGGTTCTTAGCGGGACTGAAGCTTTCTTT.